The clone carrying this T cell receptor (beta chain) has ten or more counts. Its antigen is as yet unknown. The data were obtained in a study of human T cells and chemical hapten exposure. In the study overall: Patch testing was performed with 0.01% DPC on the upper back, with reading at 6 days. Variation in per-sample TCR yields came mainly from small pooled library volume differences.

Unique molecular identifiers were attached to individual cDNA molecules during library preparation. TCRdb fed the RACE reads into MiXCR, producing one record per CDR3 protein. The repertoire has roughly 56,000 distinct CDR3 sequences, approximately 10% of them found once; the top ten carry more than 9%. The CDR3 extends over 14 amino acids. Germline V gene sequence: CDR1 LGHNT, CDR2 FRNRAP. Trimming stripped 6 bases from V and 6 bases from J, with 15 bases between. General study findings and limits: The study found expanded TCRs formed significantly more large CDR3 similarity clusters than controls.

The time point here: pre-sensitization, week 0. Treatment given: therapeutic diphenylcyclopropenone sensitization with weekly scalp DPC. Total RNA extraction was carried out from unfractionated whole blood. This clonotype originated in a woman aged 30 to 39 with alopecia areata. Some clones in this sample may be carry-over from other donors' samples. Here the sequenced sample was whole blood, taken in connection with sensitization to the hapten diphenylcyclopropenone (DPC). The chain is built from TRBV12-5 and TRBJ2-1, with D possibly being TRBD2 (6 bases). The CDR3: CASGRDSQTNEQFF. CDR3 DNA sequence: TGTGCTAGTGGACGGGACTCCCAAACCAATGAGCAGTTCTTC.